What follows is one T cell receptor beta chain and its context. This CDR3 is built from 15 residues. Germline loops: CDR1 SGHAT, CDR2 FQDESV (reference sequence). The V and J ends lost 0 bases and 9 bases, in that order; junction bases with no gene match: 6. This sample is drawn from a study of identical twins. TCRdb passed the 5' RACE reads through MiXCR, listing each CDR3 protein once. The table lists about 690,000 distinct CDR3 sequences, less than 25% of them singletons. The sample was also linked to a second study, of T cells expressing NK-cell markers.

The chain joins TRBV11-1 to TRBJ2-1, with TRBD2 matching 9 bases. The receptor's source is a woman younger than 30 in good health. The sample taken for sequencing was PBMCs. The CDR3 nucleotides read TGTGCCAGCAGCTTAGCTGTGACTAGCGGCCGTGAGCAGTTCTTC. It specifies CASSLAVTSGREQFF.